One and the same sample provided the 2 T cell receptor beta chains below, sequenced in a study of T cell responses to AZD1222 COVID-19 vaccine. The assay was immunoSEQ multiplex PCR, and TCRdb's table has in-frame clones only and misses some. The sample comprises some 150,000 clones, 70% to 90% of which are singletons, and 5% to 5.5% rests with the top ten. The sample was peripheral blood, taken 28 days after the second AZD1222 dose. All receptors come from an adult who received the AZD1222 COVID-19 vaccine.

The CDR3 DNA reads TGTGCCAGCAGCCAAGATCATCCGGAGGGGCAATTTTTCGGAGGAAACACCATATATTTT. Translation: CASSQDHPEGQFFGGNTIYF. The V call is TRBV3-1 (or the pseudogene TRBV3-2), the J call TRBJ1-3, with a tentative D call TRBD1 (5 bases). This CDR3 is built from 20 residues. V lost 0 bases, J lost 4 bases, and 25 bases lay in between. Germline V gene data show CDR1 as LGHDT and CDR2 as YNNKEL (reference sequence).

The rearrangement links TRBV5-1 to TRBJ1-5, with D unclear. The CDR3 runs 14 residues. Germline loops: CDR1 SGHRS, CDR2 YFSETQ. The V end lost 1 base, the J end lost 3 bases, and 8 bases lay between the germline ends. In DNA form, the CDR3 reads TGCGCCAGCAGCTTGTCGGGTGACAATCAGCCCCAGCATTTT. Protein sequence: CASSLSGDNQPQHF. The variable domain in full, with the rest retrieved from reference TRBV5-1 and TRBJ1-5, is KAGVTQTPRYLIKTRGQQVTLSCSPISGHRSVSWYQQTPGQGLQFLFEYFSETQRNKGNFPGRFSGRQFSNSRSEMNVSTLELGDSALYLCASSLSGDNQPQHFGDGTRLSIL.